This T cell receptor beta chain was profiled in a study of blood T cells in healthy people across ages. Broader study findings: It was held that diversity estimates obtained from one million T cells represented underestimates. When set beside aged donors, long-lived donors presented more naive CD4+ cells and higher diversity.

Of note for this clonotype: What it binds is unknown.

CDR1 DFQATT and CDR2 SNEGSKA come from the germline V gene (reference sequence). The CDR3 length is 12 residues. V was trimmed by 5 bases and J by 4 bases, leaving 9 bases between them. Next came a second PCR, run for about 6 to 12 cycles, which used a sample-barcoded 5' primer along with a J-beta primer mix. Carrying 12 random nucleotides, a template-switch adaptor labeled each individual cDNA molecule. TCRdb fed the 5' RACE reads into MiXCR, producing one record per CDR3 protein. Of about 1,800,000 distinct CDR3 sequences in the sample, about 30% were seen once. The chain couples TRBV20-1 to TRBJ2-1; D is unclear. This clonotype originated in a woman aged 25 to 39 in good health. Source material: blood. The CDR3 coding sequence is TGCAGTGCTTCAGCGCAGTACAATGAGCAGTTCTTC. It encodes CSASAQYNEQFF.